A selection of T cell receptor beta chains follows, all from one sample in a study of blood T cell repertoires in COVID-19. Libraries were prepared by immunoSEQ multiplex PCR; TCRdb keeps only in-frame clonotypes and omits some of them. Of 150,000 to 200,000 clones in the sample, around 85% were seen once. Sequencing was performed on peripheral blood. The source is an elderly woman with acute or convalescent COVID-19. CDR3s include the opening cysteine and the closing phenylalanine or tryptophan. Fields, in order: clone size, J gene, V gene, D gene, CDR3 protein, CDR3 DNA. The D gene is left open where the match is weak. Rows give clone size only sometimes, using once, few, many, or a class for an expanded clone.

. TRBJ1-3 TRBV5-1 . CASSLGQTGNTIYF TGCGCCAGCAGCTTGGGACAGACTGGAAACACCATATATTTT
. TRBJ2-1 TRBV27 TRBD1 CASGRYSGQGANEQFF TGTGCCAGCGGCCGGTATTCGGGACAGGGGGCAAATGAGCAGTTCTTC
. TRBJ2-4 TRBV5-1 . CASSPDGSGNIQYF TGCGCCAGCAGCCCGGACGGCTCAGGGAACATTCAGTACTTC
. TRBJ2-3 TRBV5-1 . CASSLVAGTDTQYF TGCGCCAGCAGCTTGGTGGCAGGGACAGATACGCAGTATTTT
. TRBJ2-1 TRBV10-2 . CASSAYNEQFF TGCGCCAGCAGTGCTTACAATGAGCAGTTCTTC
. TRBJ1-1 TRBV7-2 . CASSPRGKDLVAFF TGTGCCAGCAGCCCCCGGGGGAAGGACTTGGTGGCTTTCTTT
. TRBJ1-3 TRBV30 . CAWATASGNTIYF TGTGCCTGGGCGACAGCTTCAGGAAACACCATATATTTT
. TRBJ2-7 TRBV9 TRBD2 CASSVASAGGRHEQYF TGTGCCAGCAGCGTAGCTTCGGCGGGAGGTAGGCACGAGCAGTACTTC
. TRBJ1-3 TRBV18 . CASSPPTGSGNTIYF TGTGCCAGCTCACCACCGACAGGCTCTGGAAACACCATATATTTT
. TRBJ2-7 TRBV19 . CASSIGRGGSYEQYF TGTGCCAGTAGTATAGGCAGGGGCGGCTCCTACGAGCAGTACTTC
once TRBJ2-3 TRBV6-5 . CASRTGLSTDTQYF TGTGCCAGCAGAACTGGACTTAGCACAGATACGCAGTATTTT
. TRBJ2-7 TRBV5-8 . CASSRREILSYEQYF TGTGCCAGCAGCAGAAGGGAGATCTTATCCTACGAGCAGTACTTC
once TRBJ1-3 TRBV3-1/TRBV3-2 . CASSRGGPGNTIYF TGTGCCAGCAGCCGAGGGGGACCTGGAAACACCATATATTTT
. TRBJ2-1 TRBV19 . CASSPPGGGRYNEQFF TGTGCCAGTAGCCCCCCCGGCGGAGGGAGATACAATGAGCAGTTCTTC
. TRBJ2-7 TRBV5-5 TRBD2 CASSLSAGVSLEQYF TGTGCCAGCAGCTTATCGGCGGGAGTCTCGCTCGAGCAGTACTTC
. TRBJ2-5 TRBV5-1 TRBD1 CASSLSRGKGETQYF TGCGCCAGCAGCTTGTCCAGGGGGAAGGGCGAGACCCAGTACTTC
. TRBJ2-7 TRBV6-2/TRBV6-3 TRBD1 CASSFLPVDRGLPMF TGTGCCAGCAGTTTTCTCCCTGTGGACAGGGGCCTACCTATGTTC
. TRBJ1-2 TRBV6-4 . CASSDTSQGMGGYTF TGTGCCAGCAGTGACACCTCCCAGGGGATGGGAGGCTACACCTTC
. TRBJ2-2 TRBV5-1 . CASSLGAGFTGELFF TGCGCCAGCAGCTTGGGAGCAGGTTTTACCGGGGAGCTGTTTTTT
. TRBJ1-5 TRBV7-2 . CASSLVGRFNQPQHF TGTGCCAGCAGCTTAGTTGGCCGCTTCAATCAGCCCCAGCATTTT
. TRBJ2-7 TRBV9 . CASSPFSRRGYYEQYF TGTGCCAGCAGCCCGTTCTCTCGGCGGGGCTACTACGAGCAGTACTTC
. TRBJ2-7 TRBV6-5 . CASRLAGSTYEQYF TGTGCCAGCAGGCTCGCCGGGTCCACCTACGAGCAGTACTTC
. TRBJ1-1 TRBV7-2 . CATSGATLNTEAFF TGTGCCACAAGTGGAGCCACCTTGAACACTGAAGCTTTCTTT
. TRBJ2-3 TRBV11-3 . CASSPGGGLPTDTQYF TGTGCCAGCAGCCCCGGCGGGGGCCTACCCACAGATACGCAGTATTTT
once TRBJ2-5 TRBV3-1/TRBV3-2 TRBD2 CASSLTLAGQETQYF TGTGCCAGCAGCCTCACCCTAGCGGGGCAAGAGACCCAGTACTTC
. TRBJ1-6 TRBV18 TRBD1 CASSPQEAGGISPLHF TGTGCCAGCTCACCACAGGAGGCAGGGGGGATTTCACCCCTCCACTTT
. TRBJ2-2 TRBV5-1 TRBD1 CASSGGTGAPNTGELFF TGCGCCAGCAGCGGGGGGACAGGGGCTCCGAACACCGGGGAGCTGTTTTTT
. TRBJ1-2 TRBV6-5 . CASSQGSISNYGYTF TGTGCCAGCAGCCAGGGAAGTATTTCTAACTATGGCTACACCTTC
. TRBJ2-7 TRBV19 TRBD2 CASSITSGRVFHEQYF TGTGCCAGTAGTATTACTAGCGGGAGGGTATTCCACGAGCAGTACTTC
many TRBJ2-3 TRBV5-1 TRBD2 CASSLLTSGITDTQYF TGCGCCAGCAGCCTGCTAACTAGCGGGATCACAGATACGCAGTATTTT
once TRBJ1-4 TRBV5-1 . CASSLASGRATTNEKLFF TGCGCCAGCAGCTTGGCCAGTGGCAGGGCGACAACTAATGAAAAACTGTTTTTT
. TRBJ2-7 TRBV7-2 . CASPRRGPNYEQYF TGTGCCAGCCCCCGTCGGGGTCCCAACTACGAGCAGTACTTC
. TRBJ1-1 TRBV5-1 . CASSQTSGLMNTEAFF TGCGCCAGCAGCCAAACTTCGGGACTCATGAACACTGAAGCTTTCTTT
. TRBJ2-5 TRBV19 TRBD1 CASSETGTGLETQYF TGTGCCAGTAGTGAAACCGGGACAGGGCTGGAGACCCAGTACTTC
. TRBJ2-3 TRBV3-1/TRBV3-2 TRBD2 CASSHQTSGKTDTQYF TGTGCCAGCAGCCACCAGACTAGCGGGAAAACAGATACGCAGTATTTT
. TRBJ1-2 TRBV29-1 TRBD1 CSVGDRENGYTF TGCAGCGTGGGGGACAGGGAAAATGGCTACACCTTC
. TRBJ1-1 TRBV29-1 . CSVARGAYTEAFF TGCAGCGTTGCGCGGGGGGCGTACACTGAAGCTTTCTTT
. TRBJ1-6 TRBV4-3 TRBD1 CASSQTGGVNYSPLHF TGCGCCAGCAGCCAAACAGGGGGTGTGAATTATTCACCCCTCCACTTT
once TRBJ2-7 TRBV7-8 TRBD1 CASSLGSGTGLPSEQYF TGTGCCAGCAGCTTAGGATCGGGGACAGGCCTACCTAGCGAGCAGTACTTC
. TRBJ2-1 TRBV5-8 TRBD2 CASSLALAGEGEQFF TGTGCCAGCAGCTTGGCCCTAGCGGGAGAAGGGGAGCAGTTCTTC
. TRBJ2-7 TRBV23-1 TRBD1 CASSPPTDRGGYEQYF TGCGCCAGCAGTCCCCCCACGGACAGGGGTGGCTACGAGCAGTACTTC
. TRBJ2-1 TRBV7-2 TRBD1 CASSFGTGSYNEQFF TGTGCCAGCAGCTTTGGGACAGGCTCCTACAATGAGCAGTTCTTC
. TRBJ1-1 TRBV9 TRBD1 CASSVATGGTAFF TGTGCCAGCAGCGTAGCGACAGGGGGCACGGCTTTCTTT
. TRBJ2-7 TRBV9 . CASSPPGRRPYEQYF TGTGCCAGCAGCCCGCCAGGGCGCCGACCCTACGAGCAGTACTTC
. TRBJ2-3 TRBV5-1 . CASSLLQGRTDTQYF TGCGCCAGCAGCTTGCTTCAGGGGCGGACAGATACGCAGTATTTT
. TRBJ2-7 TRBV7-2 TRBD1 CASSLGTGTGGGEQYF TGTGCCAGCAGCCTAGGGACCGGGACAGGGGGTGGCGAGCAGTACTTC
. TRBJ2-5 TRBV7-2 TRBD2 CASSLISLGGGGQETQYF TGTGCCAGCAGCTTAATTAGTCTCGGCGGGGGGGGCCAAGAGACCCAGTACTTC
once TRBJ1-2 TRBV30 . CAWIRGTYGGYTF TGTGCCTGGATCCGGGGAACATACGGCGGCTACACCTTC
. TRBJ1-6 TRBV10-2 . CASRDISYNSPLHF TGCGCCAGCAGAGACATATCCTATAATTCACCCCTCCACTTT
few TRBJ2-2 TRBV10-1 . CASSESRLAPTGELFF TGCGCCAGCAGTGAGTCAAGGCTAGCTCCCACCGGGGAGCTGTTTTTT
. TRBJ1-1 TRBV5-1 . CASSLGGGTEAFF TGCGCCAGCAGCTTGGGAGGGGGTACTGAAGCTTTCTTT